The 16 T cell receptor beta chains in this list originate from one sample, sequenced in a study of blood T cell repertoires in COVID-19. Clones were read by immunoSEQ multiplex PCR, and TCRdb kept only the in-frame ones, dropping some. The profile covers over 35,000 clones, with roughly 92% appearing a single time and 9.2% taken by the ten largest. Sequencing input: peripheral blood. All receptors derive from a man over 45 with active COVID-19.

This clone has a single count. J is TRBJ2-2 and V is TRBV11-3; 12 positions agree with TRBD2. Germline V CDR1 and CDR2: SGHNT, YENEEA. The J segment lost 2 bases and the V segment lost 6 bases, leaving 1 base of the junction unmatched. The CDR3 is 15 residues long. CDR3 in DNA: TGTGCCAGCAGTGGACTAGCGGGAAACACCGGGGAGCTGTTTTTT. It is translated as CASSGLAGNTGELFF.

This chain uses TRBV27 with TRBJ2-7; 9 nucleotides align to TRBD2. Trimming removed 10 bases from V and 2 bases from J; junction bases left unmatched: 9. Germline CDR1 MNHEY, CDR2 SMNVEV (reference sequence). There are 14 residues in the CDR3. The CDR3 reads CATRGGRGPYEQYF. CDR3 DNA: TGTGCCACCCGCGGCGGGAGGGGGCCCTACGAGCAGTACTTC.

The chain joins TRBV5-1 to TRBJ1-1; possibly TRBD1 for D (5 bases). V lost 8 bases and J 6 bases, leaving 17 bases between the germline ends. Germline V gene sequence: CDR1 SGHRS, CDR2 YFSETQ. The CDR3 has 13 amino acids. The CDR3 reads CASTTGDGPEAFF. In DNA, the CDR3 is TGCGCCAGTACTACAGGTGATGGGCCTGAAGCTTTCTTT.

The chain employs TRBV5-1 and TRBJ1-6; 7 bases are shared with TRBD1. The CDR3 is 15 residues long. The V segment lost 4 bases and the J segment 6 bases; nucleotides outside the gene matches: 7. Germline V CDR1 and CDR2: SGHRS, YFSETQ. CDR3 amino acids: CASSSAGQSNSPLHF. The CDR3 nucleotides read TGCGCCAGCAGCAGCGCGGGACAGTCTAATTCACCCCTCCACTTT. The full variable domain, with the rest looked up from reference TRBV5-1 and TRBJ1-6, is KAGVTQTPRYLIKTRGQQVTLSCSPISGHRSVSWYQQTPGQGLQFLFEYFSETQRNKGNFPGRFSGRQFSNSRSEMNVSTLELGDSALYLCASSSAGQSNSPLHFGNGTRLTVT.

This clone was counted only a few times. The chain has TRBV10-1 and TRBJ1-6; 7 positions agree with TRBD1. The CDR3 has 14 amino acids. Trimming removed 5 bases from V and 7 bases from J; junction bases left unmatched: 5. Germline CDR1 is WNHNN and CDR2 is SYGVQD (reference sequence). The CDR3 sequence: CASSPGTVNSPLHF. CDR3 sequence (DNA): TGCGCCAGCAGTCCCGGGACAGTAAATTCACCCCTCCACTTT.

The rearrangement joins TRBV9 to TRBJ1-1, with D unresolved. V dropped 4 bases and J dropped 5 bases, with 12 bases sitting between them. From germline, CDR1 is SGDLS and CDR2 YYNGEE. CDR3 length: 13 residues. CDR3 in DNA: TGTGCCAGCAGCCCCCGAGAGTGGACTGAAGCTTTCTTT. Its translation: CASSPREWTEAFF. The whole variable domain, filled in from reference TRBV9 and TRBJ1-1, reads DSGVTQTPKHLITATGQRVTLRCSPRSGDLSVYWYQQSLDQGLQFLIQYYNGEERAKGNILERFSAQQFPDLHSELNLSSLELGDSALYFCASSPREWTEAFFGQGTRLTVV.

The chain uses TRBV5-8 and TRBJ2-3; 11 bases are a match to TRBD2. Germline-derived CDR1 and CDR2 are SGHTS and YDEGEE. J was trimmed by 1 base and V by 4 bases; bases with no gene match: 5. The CDR3 consists of 16 residues. The chain's CDR3 is CASSEGLADGTDTQYF. In DNA form, the CDR3 reads TGTGCCAGCAGCGAGGGACTAGCGGATGGCACAGATACGCAGTATTTT.

The rearrangement uses TRBV6-5 and TRBJ1-1, with a weak D call TRBD1 (5 bases). Germline CDR1 MNHEY, CDR2 SVGAGI. The CDR3 loop spans 15 amino acids. V was pared by 2 bases and J by 4 bases, with 14 bases between. The CDR3 DNA sequence: TGTGCCAGCAGTTACCCATCGGGACTTTCCACTGAAGCTTTCTTT. Its protein is CASSYPSGLSTEAFF.

The genes are TRBV5-1 and TRBJ1-1; unclear D gene. Per the germline V gene, CDR1 is SGHRS and CDR2 is YFSETQ. The V and J ends lost 2 bases and 0 bases respectively, with 5 bases between them. This CDR3 spans 13 amino acids. CDR3: CASSFGMNTEAFF. CDR3 nucleotides: TGCGCCAGCAGCTTCGGGATGAACACTGAAGCTTTCTTT.

This chain links TRBV29-1 with TRBJ2-3; TRBD2 matches 7 bases. Germline V gene lookup returns CDR1 SQVTM and CDR2 ANQGSEA. The V segment lost 6 bases and the J segment 2 bases; nucleotides outside the gene matches: 11. This CDR3 has 15 residues. Here the CDR3 reads CSVRLALSPTDTQYF. The CDR3, as DNA: TGCAGCGTACGACTAGCACTGAGTCCCACAGATACGCAGTATTTT.

The V gene is TRBV19, the J gene TRBJ2-1, with 12 bases aligning to TRBD2. The CDR3 covers 16 residues. Per germline, CDR1 LNHDA and CDR2 SQIVND (reference sequence). V trimming: 5 bases; J trimming: 4 bases; junction bases outside the gene matches: 6. The CDR3 is CASSLTTSGGYNEQFF. CDR3 bases: TGTGCCAGTAGTTTAACGACTAGCGGGGGATACAATGAGCAGTTCTTC.

The gene calls are TRBV5-1 and TRBJ1-5; D is possibly TRBD1 (5 bases). CDR1 SGHRS and CDR2 YFSETQ come from the germline V gene. V was trimmed by 1 base and J by 5 bases, leaving 16 bases between them. The CDR3 length is 16 residues. The chain's CDR3 is CASSLYGRTTDQPQHF. The CDR3 DNA reads TGCGCCAGCAGCTTGTACGGCAGGACAACAGATCAGCCCCAGCATTTT.

V usage is TRBV11-2 and J usage is TRBJ2-7; D may be TRBD1 (6 bases). V was pared by 5 bases and J by 7 bases, with 18 bases between. CDR1 and CDR2 from the germline V gene are SGHAT and FQNNGV. CDR3 length: 14 residues. In DNA, the CDR3 is TGTGCCAGCAGCCTGGACAGATACCATGAGGAGCAGTACTTC. It encodes CASSLDRYHEEQYF.

This chain connects TRBV5-1 to TRBJ2-7; 9 bases align to TRBD2. Germline V CDR1 and CDR2: SGHRS, YFSETQ. The V gene end was trimmed by 0 bases and the J gene end by 0 bases; junction bases not matched to a gene: 1. CDR3 size: 15 residues. The CDR3 DNA reads TGCGCCAGCAGCTTGGTTAGCGGGAGCTCCTACGAGCAGTACTTC. Its protein is CASSLVSGSSYEQYF.

This rearrangement joins TRBV6-6 to TRBJ2-3; TRBD1 agrees at 10 bases. The CDR3 runs 15 residues. The J segment lost 5 bases and the V segment lost 5 bases, leaving 7 bases of the junction unmatched. CDR1 MNHNY and CDR2 SVGAGI come from the germline V gene (reference sequence). CDR3 in DNA: TGTGCCAGCAGTCTACCGGGACAGGGGATAGATACGCAGTATTTT. Residues: CASSLPGQGIDTQYF.

DNA of the CDR3: TGTGCCAGCAGTTTCACTGACTCCTACAATGAGCAGTTCTTC. Translation gives CASSFTDSYNEQFF. The chain carries TRBV28 and TRBJ2-1, with unresolved D. This CDR3 spans 14 amino acids. In germline, CDR1 is MDHEN, CDR2 SYDVKM. Trimming shortened V by 3 bases and J by 0 bases, and 6 bases separated the two germline ends.